These T cell receptor beta chains were read from a single sample in a study of shared clonotypes between healthy human individuals. The repertoire was sequenced with immunoSEQ multiplex PCR; TCRdb's copy has only in-frame clones and lacks some. In the table there are about 820,000 clones, about 91% of which are singletons. Sequenced: naive CD8+ T cells sorted from blood. The receptors were sampled from a man aged 25 to 45 in good health. Each CDR3 is given with its conserved first and last residue. D genes are given only for firm matches. A clone size is listed for some rows: how often the clone was seen (once, few, many), or a class if it is expanded.

D: NA
J: TRBJ2-3
V: TRBV10-1
size: NA
DNA: TGCGCCAGCAGTGCCATCGGACAGAGCACAGATACGCAGTATTTT
CDR3: CASSAIGQSTDTQYF

D: NA
J: TRBJ2-1
V: TRBV9
size: once
DNA: TGTGCCAGCAGCGTAGCTACCCGTGGGGATGAGCAGTTCTTC
CDR3: CASSVATRGDEQFF

D: TRBD1
J: TRBJ2-5
V: TRBV27
size: few
DNA: TGTGCCAGCAGTCCCTGGACAGGGAAAGAGACCCAGTACTTC
CDR3: CASSPWTGKETQYF

D: NA
J: TRBJ1-2
V: TRBV19
size: NA
DNA: TGTGCCAGTAGTGAAGTAGGTGGCTACACCTTC
CDR3: CASSEVGGYTF

D: TRBD1
J: TRBJ2-7
V: TRBV5-8
size: NA
DNA: TGTGCCAGCAGCCCCGGACAGGGGGCCTACGAGCAGTACTTC
CDR3: CASSPGQGAYEQYF

D: TRBD1
J: TRBJ2-7
V: TRBV7-9
size: few
DNA: TGTGCCAGCAGCCCGGGACAGGGCAACGAGCAGTACTTC
CDR3: CASSPGQGNEQYF

D: NA
J: TRBJ2-1
V: TRBV9
size: NA
DNA: TGTGCCAGCAGCGTAGCCAAGACCCCATACAATGAGCAGTTCTTC
CDR3: CASSVAKTPYNEQFF

D: TRBD2
J: TRBJ2-1
V: TRBV7-9
size: NA
DNA: TGTGCCAGCAGCTCCCGACTAGCGGATGAGCAGTTCTTC
CDR3: CASSSRLADEQFF

D: TRBD2
J: TRBJ2-1
V: TRBV2
size: NA
DNA: TGTGCCAGCAGTGCCTTTACTAGCGGGAATGGTAATGAGCAGTTCTTC
CDR3: CASSAFTSGNGNEQFF

D: NA
J: TRBJ2-7
V: TRBV7-3
size: NA
DNA: TGTGCCAGCAGCTTAATAGGAAGTGGCGAGCAGTACTTC
CDR3: CASSLIGSGEQYF

D: TRBD1
J: TRBJ2-7
V: TRBV27
size: NA
DNA: TGTGCCAGCAGTGCCACGGTCATAGGGGGCATCAGGACCTCCTACGAGCAGTACTTC
CDR3: CASSATVIGGIRTSYEQYF

D: TRBD1
J: TRBJ2-1
V: TRBV7-9
size: NA
DNA: TGTGCCAGCAGCATAGGGACAGGGGAGGCAATAAACTCCTACAATGAGCAGTTCTTC
CDR3: CASSIGTGEAINSYNEQFF

D: NA
J: TRBJ2-6
V: TRBV7-9
size: once
DNA: TGTGCCAGCAGCTACGGACGGAGCTCTGGGGCCAACGTCCTGACTTTC
CDR3: CASSYGRSSGANVLTF

D: NA
J: TRBJ2-7
V: TRBV7-9
size: NA
DNA: TGTGCCAGCAGCTTAGACGGCGTTTCCTACGAGCAGTACTTC
CDR3: CASSLDGVSYEQYF

D: TRBD1
J: TRBJ1-5
V: TRBV28
size: NA
DNA: TGTGCCAGCAGCGGACAGGGAGGAAGCAATCAGCCCCAGCATTTT
CDR3: CASSGQGGSNQPQHF

D: TRBD2
J: TRBJ2-7
V: TRBV29-1
size: NA
DNA: TGCAGCTTCCGGACTAGCGGGAGTTACGAGCAGTACTTC
CDR3: CSFRTSGSYEQYF

D: TRBD2
J: TRBJ2-7
V: TRBV14
size: NA
DNA: TGTGCCAGCAGCCAAGCGGGGGGCGAGCAGTACTTC
CDR3: CASSQAGGEQYF

D: NA
J: TRBJ2-7
V: TRBV10-1
size: NA
DNA: TGCGCCCAAAAGGACGGGACTCTTAACGAGCAGTACTTC
CDR3: CAQKDGTLNEQYF

D: TRBD2
J: TRBJ2-7
V: TRBV7-9
size: NA
DNA: TGTGCCAGCAGCGCTAGCGGGAGTCCCCACGAGCAGTACTTC
CDR3: CASSASGSPHEQYF

D: NA
J: TRBJ2-3
V: TRBV23-1
size: NA
DNA: TGCGCCAGCAGTCTCCCTCTCACCGGGTATACGCAGTATTTT
CDR3: CASSLPLTGYTQYF

D: TRBD1
J: TRBJ2-6
V: TRBV9
size: NA
DNA: TGTGCCAGCAGCACATTAGACGGGACAGGGACCGGGGCCAACGTCCTGACTTTC
CDR3: CASSTLDGTGTGANVLTF

D: TRBD1
J: TRBJ2-2
V: TRBV10-1
size: NA
DNA: TGCGCCAGTTCGGGACAGCAAAACACCGGGGAGCTGTTTTTT
CDR3: CASSGQQNTGELFF

D: NA
J: TRBJ2-7
V: TRBV4-1
size: NA
DNA: TGCGCCAGCAGCCAGGGGGAACCCTACGAGCAGTACTTC
CDR3: CASSQGEPYEQYF

D: NA
J: TRBJ2-7
V: TRBV5-4
size: NA
DNA: TGTGCCAGCAGCTCCCGGGACACCTCCTACGAGCAGTACTTC
CDR3: CASSSRDTSYEQYF

D: TRBD2
J: TRBJ2-7
V: TRBV11-2
size: NA
DNA: TGTGCCAGCAGCTTAGCTAGCGGGAGCCCCCACGAGCAGTACTTC
CDR3: CASSLASGSPHEQYF

D: TRBD2
J: TRBJ2-7
V: TRBV2
size: NA
DNA: TGTGCCAGCAGTGAAGCATCCCAATACTGGGGCGGGAGGAGCTACGAGCAGTACTTC
CDR3: CASSEASQYWGGRSYEQYF

D: TRBD2
J: TRBJ2-7
V: TRBV14
size: NA
DNA: TGTGCCAGCAGCCTGGCGGGGGGCTACGAGCAGTACTTC
CDR3: CASSLAGGYEQYF

D: NA
J: TRBJ2-1
V: TRBV6-6
size: NA
DNA: TGTGCCAGCACCTATCGGGGCAATTACAATGAGCAGTTCTTC
CDR3: CASTYRGNYNEQFF

D: TRBD1
J: TRBJ2-3
V: TRBV28
size: NA
DNA: TGTGCCAGCAGTTTACCCCGACAGGGGGGTGCAACAGATACGCAGTATTTT
CDR3: CASSLPRQGGATDTQYF

D: NA
J: TRBJ1-5
V: TRBV5-5
size: NA
DNA: TGTGCCAGCAGCTTGGAAGGGTTGAATCAGCCCCAGCATTTT
CDR3: CASSLEGLNQPQHF

D: NA
J: TRBJ2-7
V: TRBV9
size: NA
DNA: TGTGCCACCAAAGGATTTAGCGGATCCAGCCACCCCTACGAGCAGTACTTC
CDR3: CATKGFSGSSHPYEQYF

D: TRBD2
J: TRBJ2-1
V: TRBV9
size: NA
DNA: TGTGCCTCCGGGCCAATAGCGGGAGTCCACAATGAGCAGTTCTTC
CDR3: CASGPIAGVHNEQFF

D: TRBD1
J: TRBJ2-2
V: TRBV7-9
size: once
DNA: TGTGCCAGCAGCGCCCGGGACAGGGGTCCCGGGGAGCTGTTTTTT
CDR3: CASSARDRGPGELFF

D: NA
J: TRBJ2-7
V: TRBV5-6
size: NA
DNA: TGTGCCAGCAGCTTTACAACCAGCTCCTACGAGCAGTACTTC
CDR3: CASSFTTSSYEQYF